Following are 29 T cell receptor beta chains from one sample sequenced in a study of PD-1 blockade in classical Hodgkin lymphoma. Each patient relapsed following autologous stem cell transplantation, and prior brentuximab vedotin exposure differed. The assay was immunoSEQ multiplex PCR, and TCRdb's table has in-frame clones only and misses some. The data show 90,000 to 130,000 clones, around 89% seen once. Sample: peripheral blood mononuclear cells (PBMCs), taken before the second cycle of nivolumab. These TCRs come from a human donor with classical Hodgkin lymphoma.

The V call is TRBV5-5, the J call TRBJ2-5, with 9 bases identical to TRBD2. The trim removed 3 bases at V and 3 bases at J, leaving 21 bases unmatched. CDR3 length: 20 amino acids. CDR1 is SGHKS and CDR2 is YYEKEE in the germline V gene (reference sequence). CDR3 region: CASSSTRQDHLAGGKETQYF. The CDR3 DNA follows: TGTGCCAGCAGCTCGACCAGACAGGACCATCTCGCGGGAGGGAAAGAGACCCAGTACTTC.

In DNA, the CDR3 is TGTGCCAGCATGGTCGGGCAGTACAATCAGCCCCAGCATTTT. It encodes CASMVGQYNQPQHF. The rearrangement links TRBV6-1 to TRBJ1-5; D is unclear. This CDR3 contains 14 residues. CDR1 and CDR2 (germline): MNHNS, SASEGT. Trimming left V 7 bases short and J 3 bases short, with 13 bases between.

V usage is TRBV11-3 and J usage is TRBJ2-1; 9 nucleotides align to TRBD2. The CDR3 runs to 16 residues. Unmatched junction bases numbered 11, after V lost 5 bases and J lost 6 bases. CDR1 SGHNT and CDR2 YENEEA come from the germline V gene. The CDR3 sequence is CASSPPSAGGGNEQFF. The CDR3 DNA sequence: TGTGCCAGCAGCCCTCCCTCAGCGGGAGGTGGCAATGAGCAGTTCTTC.

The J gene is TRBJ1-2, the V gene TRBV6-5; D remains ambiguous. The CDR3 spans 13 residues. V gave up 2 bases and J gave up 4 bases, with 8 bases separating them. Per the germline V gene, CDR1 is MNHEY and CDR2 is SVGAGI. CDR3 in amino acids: CASSYGIGYGYTF. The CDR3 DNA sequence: TGTGCCAGCAGTTACGGGATAGGCTATGGCTACACCTTC.

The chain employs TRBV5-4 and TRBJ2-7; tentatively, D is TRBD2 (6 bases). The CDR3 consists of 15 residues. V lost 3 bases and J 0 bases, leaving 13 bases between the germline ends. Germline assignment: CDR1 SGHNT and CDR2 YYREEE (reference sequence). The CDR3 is CASSSQAAGSYEQYF. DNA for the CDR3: TGTGCCAGCAGCTCGCAGGCAGCGGGCTCCTACGAGCAGTACTTC.

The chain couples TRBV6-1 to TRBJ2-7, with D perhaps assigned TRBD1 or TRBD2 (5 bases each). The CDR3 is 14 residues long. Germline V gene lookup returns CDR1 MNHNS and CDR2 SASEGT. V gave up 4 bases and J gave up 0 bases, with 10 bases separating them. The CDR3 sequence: CASSVERGSYEQYF. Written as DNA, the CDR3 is TGTGCCAGCAGTGTTGAGAGGGGCTCCTACGAGCAGTACTTC.

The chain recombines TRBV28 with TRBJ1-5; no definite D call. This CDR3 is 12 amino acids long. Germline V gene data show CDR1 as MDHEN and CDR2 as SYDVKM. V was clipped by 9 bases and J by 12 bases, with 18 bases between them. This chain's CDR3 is CASSPDAPHQHF. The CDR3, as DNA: TGTGCCAGTTCCCCGGACGCTCCGCACCAGCATTTT.

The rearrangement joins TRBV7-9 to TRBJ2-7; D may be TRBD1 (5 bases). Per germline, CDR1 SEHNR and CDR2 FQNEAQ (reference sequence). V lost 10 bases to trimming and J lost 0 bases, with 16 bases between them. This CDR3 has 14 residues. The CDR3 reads CATDEDRNSYEQYF. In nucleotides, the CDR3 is TGTGCCACCGACGAAGACAGAAACTCCTACGAGCAGTACTTC.

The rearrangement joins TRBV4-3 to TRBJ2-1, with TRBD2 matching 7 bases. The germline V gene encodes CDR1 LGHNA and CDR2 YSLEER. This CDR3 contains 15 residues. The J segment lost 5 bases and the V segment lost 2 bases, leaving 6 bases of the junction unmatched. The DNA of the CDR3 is TGCGCCAGCAGCCAACGGGCTAGCGGCAACAATGAGCAGTTCTTC. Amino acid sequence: CASSQRASGNNEQFF.

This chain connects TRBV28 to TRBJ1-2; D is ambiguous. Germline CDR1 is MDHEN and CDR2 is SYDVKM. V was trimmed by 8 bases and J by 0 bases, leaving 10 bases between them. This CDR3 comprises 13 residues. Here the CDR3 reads CASVDGTNYGYTF. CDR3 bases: TGTGCCAGCGTAGATGGGACTAACTATGGCTACACCTTC.

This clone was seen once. CDR3 sequence: CASSTTSGELFF. DNA of the CDR3: TGTGCCAGCAGCACGACTAGCGGGGAGCTGTTTTTT. This chain uses TRBV7-9 with TRBJ2-2, with D perhaps matching TRBD2 (6 bases). This CDR3 comprises 12 residues. Trimming removed 5 bases at V and 7 bases at J, with 8 bases between. Germline CDR1 SEHNR, CDR2 FQNEAQ (reference sequence).

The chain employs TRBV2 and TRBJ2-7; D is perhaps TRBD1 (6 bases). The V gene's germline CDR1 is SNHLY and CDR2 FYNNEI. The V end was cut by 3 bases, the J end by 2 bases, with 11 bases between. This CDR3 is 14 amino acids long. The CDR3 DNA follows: TGTGCCAGCAGTGATAGGACAGTGGCCTACGAGCAGTACTTC. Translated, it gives CASSDRTVAYEQYF. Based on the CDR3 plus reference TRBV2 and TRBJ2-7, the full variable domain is EPEVTQTPSHQVTQMGQEVILRCVPISNHLYFYWYRQILGQKVEFLVSFYNNEISEKSEIFDDQFSVERPDGSNFTLKIRSTKLEDSAMYFCASSDRTVAYEQYFGPGTRLTVT.

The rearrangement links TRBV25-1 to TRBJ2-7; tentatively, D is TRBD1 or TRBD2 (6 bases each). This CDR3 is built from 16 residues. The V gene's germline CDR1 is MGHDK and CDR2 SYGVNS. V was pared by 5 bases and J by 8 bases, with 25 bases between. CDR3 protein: CASSQPPRGRFLQQYF. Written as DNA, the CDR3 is TGTGCCAGCAGTCAACCTCCCCGGGGGCGCTTTCTCCAGCAGTACTTC.

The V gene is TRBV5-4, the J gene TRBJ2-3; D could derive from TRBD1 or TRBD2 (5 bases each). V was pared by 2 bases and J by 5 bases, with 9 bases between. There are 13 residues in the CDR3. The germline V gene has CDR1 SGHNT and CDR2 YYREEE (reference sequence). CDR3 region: CASSFRGEDTQYF. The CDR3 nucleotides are TGTGCCAGCAGCTTTAGAGGGGAAGATACGCAGTATTTT.

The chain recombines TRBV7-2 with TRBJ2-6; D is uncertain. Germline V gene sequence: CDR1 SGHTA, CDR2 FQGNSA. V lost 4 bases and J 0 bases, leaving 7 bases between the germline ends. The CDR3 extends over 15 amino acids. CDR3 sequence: CASSSVNSGANVLTF. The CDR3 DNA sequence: TGTGCCAGCAGCTCCGTGAACTCTGGGGCCAACGTCCTGACTTTC.

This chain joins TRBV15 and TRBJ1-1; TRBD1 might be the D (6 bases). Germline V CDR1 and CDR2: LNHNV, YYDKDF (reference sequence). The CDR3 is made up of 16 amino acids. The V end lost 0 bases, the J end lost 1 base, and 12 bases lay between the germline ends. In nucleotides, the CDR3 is TGTGCCACCAGCAGAGATCGGGACATCCCGAACACTGAAGCTTTCTTT. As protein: CATSRDRDIPNTEAFF.

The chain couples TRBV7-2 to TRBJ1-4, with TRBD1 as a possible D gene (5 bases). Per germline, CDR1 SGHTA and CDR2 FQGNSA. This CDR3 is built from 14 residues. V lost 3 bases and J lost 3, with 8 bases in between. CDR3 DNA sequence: TGTGCCAGCAGCTTCGGGGGGGCTAATGAAAAACTGTTTTTT. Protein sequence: CASSFGGANEKLFF.

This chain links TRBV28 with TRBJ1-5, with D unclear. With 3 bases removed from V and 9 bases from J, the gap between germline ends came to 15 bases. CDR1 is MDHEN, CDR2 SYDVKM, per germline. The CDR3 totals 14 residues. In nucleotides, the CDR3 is TGTGCCAGCAGTTTTAGTTCCTGGGGTAGGCCCCAGCATTTT. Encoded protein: CASSFSSWGRPQHF.

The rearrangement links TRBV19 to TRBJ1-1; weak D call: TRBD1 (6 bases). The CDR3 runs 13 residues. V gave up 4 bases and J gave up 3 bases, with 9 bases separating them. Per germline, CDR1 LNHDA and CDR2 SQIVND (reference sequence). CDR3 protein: CASSTQGDTEAFF. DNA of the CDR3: TGTGCCAGTAGTACACAGGGAGACACTGAAGCTTTCTTT.

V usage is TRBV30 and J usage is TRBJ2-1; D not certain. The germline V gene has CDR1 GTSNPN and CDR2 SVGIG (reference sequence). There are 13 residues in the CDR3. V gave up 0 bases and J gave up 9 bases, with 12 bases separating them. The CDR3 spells CAWSVTAPPEQFF. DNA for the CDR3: TGTGCCTGGAGTGTAACGGCTCCGCCTGAGCAGTTCTTC. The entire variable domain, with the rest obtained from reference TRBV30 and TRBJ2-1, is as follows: SQTIHQWPATLVQPVGSPLSLECTVEGTSNPNLYWYRQAAGRGLQLLFYSVGIGQISSEVPQNLSASRPQDRQFILSSKKLLLSDSGFYLCAWSVTAPPEQFFGPGTRLTVL.

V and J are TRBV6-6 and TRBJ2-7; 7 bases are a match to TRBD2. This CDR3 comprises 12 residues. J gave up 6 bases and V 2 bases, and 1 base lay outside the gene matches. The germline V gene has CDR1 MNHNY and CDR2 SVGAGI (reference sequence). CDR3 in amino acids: CASSYGGGEQYF. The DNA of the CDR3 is TGTGCCAGCAGTTACGGGGGGGGCGAGCAGTACTTC.

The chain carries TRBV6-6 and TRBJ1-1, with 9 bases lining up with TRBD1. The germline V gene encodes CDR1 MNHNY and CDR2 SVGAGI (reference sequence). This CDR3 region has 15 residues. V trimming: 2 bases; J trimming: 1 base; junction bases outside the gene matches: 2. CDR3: CASSYPTGGNTEAFF. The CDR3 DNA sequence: TGTGCCAGCAGTTACCCGACAGGGGGGAACACTGAAGCTTTCTTT.

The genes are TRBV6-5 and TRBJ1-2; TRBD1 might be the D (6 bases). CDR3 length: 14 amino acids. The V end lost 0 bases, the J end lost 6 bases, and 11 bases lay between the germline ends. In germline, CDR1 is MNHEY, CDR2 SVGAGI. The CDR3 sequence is CASSYSGQRDGYTF. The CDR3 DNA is TGTGCCAGCAGTTACTCCGGACAGAGGGATGGCTACACCTTC.

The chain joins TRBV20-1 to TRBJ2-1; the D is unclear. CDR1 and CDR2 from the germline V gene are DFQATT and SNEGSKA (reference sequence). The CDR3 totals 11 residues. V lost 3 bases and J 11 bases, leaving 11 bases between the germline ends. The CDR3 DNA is TGCAGTGCTAGGACGGCCTCCCAGCAGTTCTTC. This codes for CSARTASQQFF.

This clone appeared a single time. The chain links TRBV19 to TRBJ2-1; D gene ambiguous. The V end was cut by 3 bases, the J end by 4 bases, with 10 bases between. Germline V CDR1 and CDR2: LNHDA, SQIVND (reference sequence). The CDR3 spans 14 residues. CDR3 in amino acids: CASSIPLVYNEQFF. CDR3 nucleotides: TGTGCCAGTAGTATCCCCCTAGTTTACAATGAGCAGTTCTTC.

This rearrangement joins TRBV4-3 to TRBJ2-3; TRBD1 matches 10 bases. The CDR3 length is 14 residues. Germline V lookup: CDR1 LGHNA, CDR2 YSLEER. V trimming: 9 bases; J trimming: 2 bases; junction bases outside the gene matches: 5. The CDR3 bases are TGCGCCAGTGGCGGGACAGGGGCCACAGATACGCAGTATTTT. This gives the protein CASGGTGATDTQYF.

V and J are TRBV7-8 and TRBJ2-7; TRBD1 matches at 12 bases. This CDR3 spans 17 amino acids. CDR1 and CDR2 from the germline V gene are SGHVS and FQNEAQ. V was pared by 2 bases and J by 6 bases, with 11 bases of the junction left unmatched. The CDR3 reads CASSLTRPGTGGSEQYF. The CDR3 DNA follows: TGTGCCAGCAGCTTAACACGGCCCGGGACAGGGGGCTCCGAGCAGTACTTC.

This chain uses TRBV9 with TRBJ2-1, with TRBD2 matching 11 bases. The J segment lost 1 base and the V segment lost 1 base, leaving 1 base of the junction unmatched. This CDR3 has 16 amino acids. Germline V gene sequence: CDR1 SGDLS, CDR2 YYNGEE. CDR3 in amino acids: CASSVLAGGSYNEQFF. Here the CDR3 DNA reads TGTGCCAGCAGCGTATTAGCGGGAGGGTCCTACAATGAGCAGTTCTTC.

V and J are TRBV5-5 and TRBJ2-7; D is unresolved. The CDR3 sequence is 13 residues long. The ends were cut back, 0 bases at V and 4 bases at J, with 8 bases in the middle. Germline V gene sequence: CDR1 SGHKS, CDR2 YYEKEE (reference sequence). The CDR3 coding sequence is TGTGCCAGCAGCTTGGTAGGCCTATACGAGCAGTACTTC. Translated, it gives CASSLVGLYEQYF.